This T cell receptor beta chain was captured by sequencing in a study of CD8 T cells in Susac syndrome. V lost 4 bases to trimming and J lost 2 bases, with 11 bases between them. From germline, CDR1 is GTSNPN and CDR2 SVGIG (reference sequence). The CDR3 is made up of 13 amino acids. When the RNA was reverse transcribed, random hexamers were used with an input of about 0.45 to 1 ug. Each CDR3 protein is one row after TCRdb ran MiXCR on the immunoSEQ multiplex PCR reads. The sample consists of tens of thousands of distinct CDR3 sequences, around 94% of them appearing once. TEMRA cells were enriched by FACS, and CD4+ and CD8+ T cells were negatively isolated. This clonotype was seen once.

The chain is built from TRBV30 and TRBJ1-2; weak D call: TRBD1 (5 bases). The sample was CD8+ T cells from PBMCs. The TCR was taken from a human donor in good health. Written as DNA, the CDR3 is TGTGCCTGGACCCTGGGGGGAAACTATGGCTACACCTTC. Residues: CAWTLGGNYGYTF.